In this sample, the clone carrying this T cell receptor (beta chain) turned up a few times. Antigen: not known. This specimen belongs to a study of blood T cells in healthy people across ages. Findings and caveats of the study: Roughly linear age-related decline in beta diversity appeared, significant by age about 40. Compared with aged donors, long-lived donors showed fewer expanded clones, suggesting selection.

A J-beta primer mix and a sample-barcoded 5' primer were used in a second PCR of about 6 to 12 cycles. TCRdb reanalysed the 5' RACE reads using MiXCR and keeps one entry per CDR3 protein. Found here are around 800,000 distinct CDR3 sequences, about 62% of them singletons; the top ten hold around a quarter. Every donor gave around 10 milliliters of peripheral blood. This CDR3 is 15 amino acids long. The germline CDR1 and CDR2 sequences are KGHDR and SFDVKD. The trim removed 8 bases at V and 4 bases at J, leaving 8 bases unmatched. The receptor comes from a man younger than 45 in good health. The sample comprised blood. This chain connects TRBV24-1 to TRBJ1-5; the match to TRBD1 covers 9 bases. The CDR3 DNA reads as TGTGCCACCAAGGCCGCCGGGACAGGGAATCAGCCCCAGCATTTT. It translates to CATKAAGTGNQPQHF.